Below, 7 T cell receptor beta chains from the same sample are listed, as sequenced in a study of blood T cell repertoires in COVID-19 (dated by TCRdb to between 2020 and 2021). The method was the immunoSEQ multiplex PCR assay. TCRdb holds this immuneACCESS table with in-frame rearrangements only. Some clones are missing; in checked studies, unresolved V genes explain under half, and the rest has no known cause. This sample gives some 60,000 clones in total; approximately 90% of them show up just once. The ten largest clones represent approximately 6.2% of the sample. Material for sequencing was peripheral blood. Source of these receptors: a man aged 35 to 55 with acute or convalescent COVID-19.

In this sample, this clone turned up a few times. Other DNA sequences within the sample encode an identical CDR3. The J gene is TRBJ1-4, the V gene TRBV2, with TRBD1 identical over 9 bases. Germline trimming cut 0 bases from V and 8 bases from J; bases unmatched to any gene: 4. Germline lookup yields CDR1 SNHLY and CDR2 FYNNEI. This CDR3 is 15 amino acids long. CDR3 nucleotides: TGTGCCAGCAGTGAAGCCGGGACAGGGAACGAAAAACTGTTTTTT. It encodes CASSEAGTGNEKLFF.

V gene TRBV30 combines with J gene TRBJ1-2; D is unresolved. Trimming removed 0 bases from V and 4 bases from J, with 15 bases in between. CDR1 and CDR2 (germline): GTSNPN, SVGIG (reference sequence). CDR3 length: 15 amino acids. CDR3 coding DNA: TGTGCCTGGAGTGTACGAGAGGGCAGTAGCTATGGCTACACCTTC. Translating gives CAWSVREGSSYGYTF.

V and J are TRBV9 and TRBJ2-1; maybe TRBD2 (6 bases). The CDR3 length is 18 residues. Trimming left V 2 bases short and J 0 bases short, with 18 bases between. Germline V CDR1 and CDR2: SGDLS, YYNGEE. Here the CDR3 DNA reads TGTGCCAGCAGCGTCTTCTCCTTAGCGGCGAGCTCCTACAATGAGCAGTTCTTC. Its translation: CASSVFSLAASSYNEQFF.

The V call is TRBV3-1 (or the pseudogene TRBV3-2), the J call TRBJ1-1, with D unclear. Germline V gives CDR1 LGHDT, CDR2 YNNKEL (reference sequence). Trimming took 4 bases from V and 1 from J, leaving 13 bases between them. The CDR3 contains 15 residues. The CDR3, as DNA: TGTGCCAGCAGCCCCTTTGACATGCCGAACACTGAAGCTTTCTTT. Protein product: CASSPFDMPNTEAFF.

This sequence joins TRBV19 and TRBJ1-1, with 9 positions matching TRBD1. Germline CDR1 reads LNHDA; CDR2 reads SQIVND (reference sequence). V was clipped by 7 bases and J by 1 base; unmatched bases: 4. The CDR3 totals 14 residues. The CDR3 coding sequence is TGTGCCAGTACCAAGGGACAGGGGAACACTGAAGCTTTCTTT. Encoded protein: CASTKGQGNTEAFF. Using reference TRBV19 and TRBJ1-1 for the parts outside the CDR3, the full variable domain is DGGITQSPKYLFRKEGQNVTLSCEQNLNHDAMYWYRQDPGQGLRLIYYSQIVNDFQKGDIAEGYSVSREKKESFPLTVTSAQKNPTAFYLCASTKGQGNTEAFFGQGTRLTVV.

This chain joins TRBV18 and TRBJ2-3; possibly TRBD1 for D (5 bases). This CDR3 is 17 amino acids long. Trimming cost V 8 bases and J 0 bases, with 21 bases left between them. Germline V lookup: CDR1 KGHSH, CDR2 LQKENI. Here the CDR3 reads CASLTEVIGQSTDTQYF. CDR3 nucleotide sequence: TGTGCCAGCCTCACTGAGGTGATAGGACAAAGCACAGATACGCAGTATTTT.

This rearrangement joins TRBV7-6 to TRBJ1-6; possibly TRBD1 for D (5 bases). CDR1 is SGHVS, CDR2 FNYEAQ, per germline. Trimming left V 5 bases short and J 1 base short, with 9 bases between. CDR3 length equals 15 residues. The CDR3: CASSQGVSYNSPLHF. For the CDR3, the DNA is TGTGCCAGCAGCCAAGGGGTTTCCTATAATTCACCCCTCCACTTT.